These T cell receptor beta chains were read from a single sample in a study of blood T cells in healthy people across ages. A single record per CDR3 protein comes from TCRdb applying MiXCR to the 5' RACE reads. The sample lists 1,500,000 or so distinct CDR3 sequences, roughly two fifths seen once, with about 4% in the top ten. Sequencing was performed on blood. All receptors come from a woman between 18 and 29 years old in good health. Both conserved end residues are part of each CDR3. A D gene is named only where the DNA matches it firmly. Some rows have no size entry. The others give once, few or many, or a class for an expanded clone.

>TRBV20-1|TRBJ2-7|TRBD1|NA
CSAYRDRFYERYF
TGCAGTGCTTACCGGGACAGGTTCTACGAGCGGTACTTC
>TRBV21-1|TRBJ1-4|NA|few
CASTPGAGSEKLFF
TGTGCCAGCACCCCCGGGGCAGGGAGTGAAAAACTGTTTTTT
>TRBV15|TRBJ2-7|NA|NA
CATSVGQFYEQYF
TGTGCCACCAGCGTTGGACAGTTCTACGAGCAGTACTTC
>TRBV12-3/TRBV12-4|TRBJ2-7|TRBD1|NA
CASSSNRGREQYF
TGTGCCAGCAGTTCCAACAGGGGGCGCGAGCAGTACTTC
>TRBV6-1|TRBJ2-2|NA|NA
CASRASTGFAGELFF
TGTGCCAGCAGGGCATCCACAGGGTTCGCCGGGGAGCTGTTTTTT
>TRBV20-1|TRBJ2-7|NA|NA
CSARASDNSYEQYF
TGCAGTGCTAGAGCCTCAGACAACTCCTACGAGCAGTACTTC
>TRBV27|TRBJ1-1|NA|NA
CASSFGTASEAFF
TGTGCCAGCAGTTTTGGGACTGCGTCTGAAGCTTTCTTT
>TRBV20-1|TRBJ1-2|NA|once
CSAVGLYGYTF
TGCAGTGCCGTAGGACTTTATGGCTACACCTTC
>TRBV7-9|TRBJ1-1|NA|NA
CASIGRFMNTEAFF
TGTGCCAGCATTGGGAGGTTCATGAACACTGAAGCTTTCTTT
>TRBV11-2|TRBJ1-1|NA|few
CASSLGDTNTEAFF
TGTGCCAGCAGCTTAGGGGACACGAACACTGAAGCTTTCTTT
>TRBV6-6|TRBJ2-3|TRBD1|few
CASSYSGQGLDTQYF
TGTGCCAGCAGTTACTCGGGACAGGGGCTCGATACGCAGTATTTT
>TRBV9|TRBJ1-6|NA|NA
CASSVEGYNSPLHF
TGTGCCAGCAGCGTAGAAGGGTACAATTCACCCCTCCACTTT
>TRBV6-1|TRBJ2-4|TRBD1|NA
CASSDVHRGIQYF
TGTGCCAGCAGTGATGTACACAGGGGGATTCAGTACTTC
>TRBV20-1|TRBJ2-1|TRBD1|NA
CSARDQEQGSRNEQFF
TGCAGTGCTAGAGATCAGGAACAGGGGAGTAGGAATGAGCAGTTCTTC
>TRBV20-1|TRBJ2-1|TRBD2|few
CSAHLAGGPGEQFF
TGCAGTGCCCACCTAGCGGGAGGGCCAGGGGAGCAGTTCTTC
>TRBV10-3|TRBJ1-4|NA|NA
CAISGGGEKLFF
TGTGCCATCAGTGGGGGGGGCGAAAAACTGTTTTTT
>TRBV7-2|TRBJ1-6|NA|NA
CASSLEWSPLHF
TGTGCCAGCAGCTTAGAGTGGTCACCCCTCCACTTT
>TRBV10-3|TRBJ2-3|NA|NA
CAISEDGSLTDTQYF
TGTGCCATCAGTGAGGACGGGTCCCTCACAGATACGCAGTATTTT
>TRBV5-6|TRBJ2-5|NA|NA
CATKDEGNNEQYF
TGTGCCACCAAAGATGAGGGTAACAATGAGCAGTACTTC
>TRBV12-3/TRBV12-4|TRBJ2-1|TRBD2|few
CASSSPTSGGHNEQFF
TGTGCCAGCAGTTCCCCGACTAGCGGGGGCCACAATGAGCAGTTCTTC
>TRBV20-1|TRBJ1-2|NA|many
CSASRGSYGYTF
TGCAGTGCTTCCAGGGGTAGCTATGGCTACACCTTC
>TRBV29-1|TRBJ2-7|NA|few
CSVAVSQGGSEQYF
TGCAGCGTTGCCGTGTCACAGGGGGGGAGCGAGCAGTACTTC
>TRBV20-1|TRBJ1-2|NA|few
CSARARCGYTF
TGCAGTGCTAGAGCGCGGTGTGGCTACACCTTC
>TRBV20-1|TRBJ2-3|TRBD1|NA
CSARRDRAADTQYF
TGCAGTGCTAGACGGGACAGGGCGGCAGATACGCAGTATTTT
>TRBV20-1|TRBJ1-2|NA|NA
CSARAGALNHGYTF
TGCAGTGCTAGAGCGGGGGCCCTAAACCATGGCTACACCTTC
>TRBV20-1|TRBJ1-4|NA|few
CSARDRWQGATNEKLFF
TGCAGTGCTAGAGATCGATGGCAGGGTGCAACTAATGAAAAACTGTTTTTT
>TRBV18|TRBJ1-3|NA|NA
CASSHGSSSGNTIYF
TGTGCCAGCTCGCACGGGAGTAGCTCTGGAAACACCATATATTTT
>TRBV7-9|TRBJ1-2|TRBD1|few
CAGPDRVGGYTF
TGTGCCGGCCCAGACAGGGTAGGAGGCTACACCTTC
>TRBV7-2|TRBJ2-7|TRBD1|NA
CASSGWTGVAYNEQYF
TGTGCCAGCAGCGGCTGGACAGGAGTCGCCTACAATGAGCAGTACTTC
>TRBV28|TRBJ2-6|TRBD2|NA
CATLAGSSGANVLTF
TGTGCCACTTTAGCGGGAAGTTCTGGGGCCAACGTCCTGACTTTC
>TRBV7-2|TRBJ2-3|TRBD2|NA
CASSLQLAGGLGTDTQYF
TGTGCCAGCAGCTTACAACTAGCGGGAGGGCTTGGAACAGATACGCAGTATTTT
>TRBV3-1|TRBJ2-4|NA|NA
CASSQDRRGADSQYF
TGTGCCAGCAGCCAAGATCGTCGGGGAGCGGACAGTCAGTACTTC
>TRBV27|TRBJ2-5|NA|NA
CASSSFTAQETQYF
TGTGCCAGCAGTTCTTTCACCGCCCAAGAGACCCAGTACTTC
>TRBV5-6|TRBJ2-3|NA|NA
CASRWQTDTQYF
TGTGCCAGCAGGTGGCAAACAGATACGCAGTATTTT
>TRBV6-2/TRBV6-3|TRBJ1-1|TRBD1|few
CASSHNRGNTEAFF
TGTGCCAGCAGCCATAACAGGGGGAACACTGAAGCTTTCTTT
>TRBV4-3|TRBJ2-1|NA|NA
CASSQDRRRYNEQFF
TGCGCCAGCAGCCAAGATCGGCGGAGATACAATGAGCAGTTCTTC
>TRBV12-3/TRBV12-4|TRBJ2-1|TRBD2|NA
CASSLTSGRVGGPNEQFF
TGTGCCAGCAGTCTGACTAGCGGGAGGGTTGGGGGGCCCAATGAGCAGTTCTTC
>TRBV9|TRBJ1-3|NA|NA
CASSDRQAASGNTIYF
TGTGCCAGCAGCGACCGACAGGCAGCCTCTGGAAACACCATATATTTT
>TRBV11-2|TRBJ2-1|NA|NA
CASSPSPYEQFF
TGTGCCAGCAGCCCCAGCCCCTACGAGCAGTTCTTC
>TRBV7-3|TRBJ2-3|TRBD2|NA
CASTSSGMSTDTQYF
TGTGCCAGCACCTCTAGCGGGATGAGCACAGATACGCAGTATTTT
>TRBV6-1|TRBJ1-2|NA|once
CASSDVRTHYNYGYTF
TGTGCCAGCAGTGATGTCAGGACCCACTACAACTATGGCTACACCTTC
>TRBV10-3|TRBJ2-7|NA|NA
CATSRTSPGDEQYF
TGTGCCACCTCCAGGACTTCGCCGGGGGACGAGCAGTACTTC
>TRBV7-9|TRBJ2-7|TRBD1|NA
CASSHRTGHVYEQYF
TGTGCCAGCAGCCACCGGACAGGGCATGTCTACGAGCAGTACTTC
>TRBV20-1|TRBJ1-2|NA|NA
CSATVSRGEGYTF
TGCAGTGCTACCGTATCGCGGGGCGAAGGCTACACCTTC
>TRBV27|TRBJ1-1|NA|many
CASRRSRGSGTEAFF
TGTGCCAGCAGACGATCCAGGGGATCAGGGACTGAAGCTTTCTTT
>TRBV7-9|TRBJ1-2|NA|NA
CASSLGSLGPGKGHTF
TGTGCCAGCAGCTTAGGTTCTTTGGGACCTGGCAAGGGCCACACCTTC
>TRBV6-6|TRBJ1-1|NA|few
CASSYETHEAFF
TGTGCCAGTAGTTACGAAACCCATGAAGCTTTCTTT
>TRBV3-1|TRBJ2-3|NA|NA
CASSRRWQAGISDTQYF
TGTGCCAGCAGCCGTAGGTGGCAGGCTGGTATTTCAGATACGCAGTATTTT
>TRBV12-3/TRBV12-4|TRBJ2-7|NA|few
CASSSYGTTYEQYF
TGTGCCAGCAGTTCATACGGGACAACCTACGAGCAGTACTTC
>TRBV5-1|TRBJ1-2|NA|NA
CASSLRTKGTRLNYGYTF
TGCGCCAGCAGCTTAAGGACGAAGGGAACCCGATTGAACTATGGCTACACCTTC
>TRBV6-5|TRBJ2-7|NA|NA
CASSYSMLKSGEQYF
TGTGCCAGCAGTTACTCGATGCTCAAATCGGGGGAGCAGTACTTC
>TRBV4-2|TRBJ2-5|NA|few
CASSQLYQETQYF
TGTGCCAGCAGCCAGTTGTACCAAGAGACCCAGTACTTC
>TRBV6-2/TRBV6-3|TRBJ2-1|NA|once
CASSYYRGAGRNEQFF
TGTGCCAGCAGTTATTACCGCGGGGCAGGGAGGAATGAGCAGTTCTTC
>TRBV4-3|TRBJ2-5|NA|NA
CASSQVYRQETQYF
TGCGCCAGCAGCCAAGTGTACCGCCAAGAGACCCAGTACTTC
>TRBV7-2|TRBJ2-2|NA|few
CASSFLGGGTGELFF
TGTGCCAGCAGCTTCTTGGGGGGCGGCACCGGGGAGCTGTTTTTT
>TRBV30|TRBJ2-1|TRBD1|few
CAWSLSRGLEQFF
TGTGCCTGGAGTTTAAGCAGGGGGCTTGAGCAGTTCTTC